This entry features one T cell receptor beta chain sequence. The data originate from a study of technical replicates of blood from a few donors. Losses at the gene ends were 3 bases for V and 7 bases for J; bases not matched to a gene: 7. Germline V gene sequence: CDR1 MNHEY, CDR2 SMNVEV (reference sequence). This CDR3 has 15 residues. TCRdb keeps only in-frame clones here, not all; method: immunoSEQ multiplex PCR. In the table there are around 76,000 clones, around nine tenths of which are singletons. Source material: T cells isolated from PBMCs. The sequence was obtained from a human donor in good health. This chain uses TRBV27 with TRBJ2-1; 9 bases align to TRBD1. The DNA of the CDR3 is TGTGCCAGCAGTTTTCCAGGACAGGGGATGAATGAGCAGTTCTTC. Translating gives CASSFPGQGMNEQFF.